The T cell receptor beta chain described here comes from a study of circulating tumor DNA in untreated peripheral T-cell lymphoma. Whole-study findings and limits: Baseline tissues yielded approximately 82% and baseline serum under 70% tumor-specific clonotype detection.

Before treatment, baseline tumor tissue was collected for sequencing. Clones were read by immunoSEQ multiplex PCR, and TCRdb kept only the in-frame ones, dropping some. The data show approximately 1,100 clones, around 81% seen once. V gave up 3 bases and J gave up 4 bases, with 12 bases separating them. Germline V gene data show CDR1 as SQVTM and CDR2 as ANQGSEA. This CDR3 region has 13 residues. Notes on this clone: The antigen is not known.

This receptor was identified in a human donor with peripheral T-cell lymphoma. Sequenced sample: tumor tissue. The gene calls are TRBV29-1 and TRBJ1-1; D is ambiguous. This CDR3 reads CSVEPGWSTEAFF. Here the CDR3 DNA reads TGCAGCGTTGAGCCAGGATGGAGCACTGAAGCTTTCTTT.